This T cell receptor (beta chain) was observed in a study of shared clonotypes between healthy human individuals. The germline gives CDR1 ENHRY, CDR2 SYGVKD. The V and J ends lost 4 bases and 5 bases, in that order; junction bases with no gene match: 4. CDR3 length: 15 amino acids. This table comes from immunoSEQ multiplex PCR, and its TCRdb copy is limited to in-frame clones, with some not included. The sample consists of about 1.5 million clones, roughly 96% of them appearing once. This clonotype originated in a man aged 25 to 40 in good health. The rearrangement joins TRBV10-3 to TRBJ2-2; 10 positions agree with TRBD1. Sequences were obtained from naive CD4+ T cells sorted from blood. Stated subset: CD45RA+ positively selected. Here the CDR3 reads CAISGTGGRTGELFF. In nucleotides, the CDR3 is TGTGCCATCAGTGGGACAGGGGGAAGAACCGGGGAGCTGTTTTTT.